This TCR beta chain appears in the sequencing data of a study of blood T cell repertoires in COVID-19. Overall study: The study drew acute and convalescent COVID-19 samples from the United States, Italy and Spain. PBMCs, B-cell-depleted T cells, or T cells were the source of the cDNA or gDNA that made up the material.

V gave up 2 bases and J gave up 4 bases; unmatched junction bases: 2. CDR3 length equals 14 residues. Germline CDR1 reads MDHEN; CDR2 reads SYDVKM. Per the authors' pipeline: Nucleated cell number was recorded as an estimate derived from reference gene primer amplification. Method: immunoSEQ multiplex PCR; TCRdb's copy keeps in-frame clones and lacks some. V, J and clone size are taken as reported in that table, and D and trimming were inferred from the DNA itself. Counted here are more than 50,000 clones, 85% to 95% occurring once; the ten biggest clones make up 3% to 4%. The sequence was obtained from a human donor in a cohort sampled during active COVID-19. The sequenced sample consisted of peripheral blood. J is TRBJ1-5 and V is TRBV28, with 7 positions matching TRBD1. Written as DNA, the CDR3 is TGTGCCAGCAGTTTAGGACAGGCGAATCAGCCCCAGCATTTT. Its protein product is CASSLGQANQPQHF.